The clone carrying this TCR beta chain was recorded a few times. Antigen unknown. This sample was included in a study of beta chain features in type 1 diabetes. General observations from the study: Patients with Type 1 diabetes showed moderately but significantly shorter TCRB CDR3s in all four CD4+ subsets.

CDR3 size: 12 residues. Trimming pared 0 bases from V and 8 bases from J, leaving 6 bases between. Germline CDR1 SGHRS, CDR2 YFSETQ. Expressed TCRB transcripts were sequenced, since all the RNA that had been isolated was reverse transcribed. Repertoires were generated with immunoSEQ multiplex PCR, while TCRdb's copy carries only in-frame clones and drops some. The sample includes fewer than 300,000 clones, roughly a tenth of them seen just once. The sample taken for sequencing was naive CD4+ T cells from blood. This receptor was identified in a young man with type 1 diabetes. The V and J genes are TRBV5-1 and TRBJ2-1; D ambiguous. DNA for the CDR3: TGCGCCAGCAGCTTGGCCTCGGATGAGCAGTTCTTC. Translating it yields CASSLASDEQFF. The full variable domain, in which reference TRBV5-1 and TRBJ2-1 provide the parts outside the CDR3, is KAGVTQTPRYLIKTRGQQVTLSCSPISGHRSVSWYQQTPGQGLQFLFEYFSETQRNKGNFPGRFSGRQFSNSRSEMNVSTLELGDSALYLCASSLASDEQFFGPGTRLTVL.